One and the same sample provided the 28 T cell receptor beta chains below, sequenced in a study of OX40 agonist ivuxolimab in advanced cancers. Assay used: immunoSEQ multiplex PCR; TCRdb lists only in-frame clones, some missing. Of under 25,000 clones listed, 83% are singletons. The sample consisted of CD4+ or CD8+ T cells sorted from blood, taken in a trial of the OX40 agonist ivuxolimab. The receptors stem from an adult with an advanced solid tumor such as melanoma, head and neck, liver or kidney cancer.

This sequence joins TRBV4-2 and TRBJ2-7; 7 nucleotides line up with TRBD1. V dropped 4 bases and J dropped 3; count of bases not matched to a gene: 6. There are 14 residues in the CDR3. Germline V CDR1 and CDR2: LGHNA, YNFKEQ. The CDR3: CASSPRDRYYEQYF. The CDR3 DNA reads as TGTGCCAGCAGCCCTCGGGACAGATACTACGAGCAGTACTTC.

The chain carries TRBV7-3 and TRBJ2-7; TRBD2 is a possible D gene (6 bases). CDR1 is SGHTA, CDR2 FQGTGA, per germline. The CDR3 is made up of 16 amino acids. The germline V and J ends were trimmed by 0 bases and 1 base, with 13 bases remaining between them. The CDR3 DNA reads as TGTGCCAGCAGCTTAACTTGGCGGGGACTTTCCTACGAGCAGTACTTC. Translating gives CASSLTWRGLSYEQYF. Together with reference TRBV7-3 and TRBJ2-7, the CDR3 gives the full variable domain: GAGVSQTPSNKVTEKGKYVELRCDPISGHTALYWYRQSLGQGPEFLIYFQGTGAADDSGLPNDRFFAVRPEGSVSTLKIQRTERGDSAVYLCASSLTWRGLSYEQYFGPGTRLTVT.

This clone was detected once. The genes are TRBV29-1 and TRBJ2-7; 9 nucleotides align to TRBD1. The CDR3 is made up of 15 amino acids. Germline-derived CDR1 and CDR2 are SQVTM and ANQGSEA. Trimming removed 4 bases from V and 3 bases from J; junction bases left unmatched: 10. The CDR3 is CSVVGTGQGLYEQYF. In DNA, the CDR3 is TGCAGCGTTGTGGGAACGGGACAGGGCCTCTACGAGCAGTACTTC.

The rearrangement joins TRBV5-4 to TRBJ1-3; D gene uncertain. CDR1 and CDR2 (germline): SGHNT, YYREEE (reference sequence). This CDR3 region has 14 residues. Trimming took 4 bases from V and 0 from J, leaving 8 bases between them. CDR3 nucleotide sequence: TGTGCCAGCAGCCAGGACCCCTCTGGAAACACCATATATTTT. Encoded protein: CASSQDPSGNTIYF.

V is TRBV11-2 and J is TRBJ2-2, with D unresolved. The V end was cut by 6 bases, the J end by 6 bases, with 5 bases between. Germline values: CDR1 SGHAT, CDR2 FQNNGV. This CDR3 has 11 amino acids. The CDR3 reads CASSGAGELFF. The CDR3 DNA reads TGTGCCAGCAGTGGGGCCGGGGAGCTGTTTTTT. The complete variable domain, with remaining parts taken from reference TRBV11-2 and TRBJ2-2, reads EAGVAQSPRYKIIEKRQSVAFWCNPISGHATLYWYQQILGQGPKLLIQFQNNGVVDDSQLPKDRFSAERLKGVDSTLKIQPAKLEDSAVYLCASSGAGELFFGEGSRLTVL.

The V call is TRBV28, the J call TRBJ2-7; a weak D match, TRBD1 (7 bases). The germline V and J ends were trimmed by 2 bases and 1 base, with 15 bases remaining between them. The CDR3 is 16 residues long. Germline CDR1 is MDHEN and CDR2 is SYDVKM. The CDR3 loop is CASSLDSAGGSYEQYF. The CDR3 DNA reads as TGTGCCAGCAGTTTAGATTCGGCAGGGGGGTCCTACGAGCAGTACTTC.

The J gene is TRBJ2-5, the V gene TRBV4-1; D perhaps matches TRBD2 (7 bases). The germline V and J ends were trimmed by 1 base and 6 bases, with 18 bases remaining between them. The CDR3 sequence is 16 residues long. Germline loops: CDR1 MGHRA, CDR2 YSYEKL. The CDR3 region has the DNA TGCGCCAGCAGCCAAGTTGGGTGGGGGGGCCAGCAGACCCAGTACTTC. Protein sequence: CASSQVGWGGQQTQYF.

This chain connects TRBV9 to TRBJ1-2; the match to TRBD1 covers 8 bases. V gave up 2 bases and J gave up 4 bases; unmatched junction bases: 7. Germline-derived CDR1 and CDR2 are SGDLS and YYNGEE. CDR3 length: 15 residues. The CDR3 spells CASSVAGGKFYGYTF. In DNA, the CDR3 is TGTGCCAGCAGCGTTGCAGGGGGCAAATTCTATGGCTACACCTTC.

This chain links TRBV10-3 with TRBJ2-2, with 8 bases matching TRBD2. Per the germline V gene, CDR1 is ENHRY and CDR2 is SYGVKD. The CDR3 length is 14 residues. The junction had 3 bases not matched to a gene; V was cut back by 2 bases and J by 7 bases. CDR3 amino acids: CAISETAGGGELFF. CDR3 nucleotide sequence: TGTGCCATCAGTGAGACGGCGGGAGGCGGGGAGCTGTTTTTT.

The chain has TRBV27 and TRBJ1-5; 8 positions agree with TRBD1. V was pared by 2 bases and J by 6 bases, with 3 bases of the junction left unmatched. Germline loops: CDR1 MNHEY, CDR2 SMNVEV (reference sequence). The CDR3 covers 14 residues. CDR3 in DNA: TGTGCCAGCAGTTTACAGGGGGCGGTTCAGCCCCAGCATTTT. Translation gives CASSLQGAVQPQHF.

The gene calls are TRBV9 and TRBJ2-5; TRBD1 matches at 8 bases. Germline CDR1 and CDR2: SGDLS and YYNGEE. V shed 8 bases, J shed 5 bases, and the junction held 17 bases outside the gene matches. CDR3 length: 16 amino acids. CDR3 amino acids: CASSGQGGPLVETQYF. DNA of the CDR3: TGTGCCAGTTCCGGACAGGGCGGTCCTCTCGTTGAGACCCAGTACTTC.

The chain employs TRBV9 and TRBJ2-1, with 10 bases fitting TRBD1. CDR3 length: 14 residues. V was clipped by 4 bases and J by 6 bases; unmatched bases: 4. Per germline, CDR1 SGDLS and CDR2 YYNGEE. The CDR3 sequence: CASSQRTGGNEQFF. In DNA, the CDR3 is TGTGCCAGCAGCCAGAGGACAGGGGGCAATGAGCAGTTCTTC.

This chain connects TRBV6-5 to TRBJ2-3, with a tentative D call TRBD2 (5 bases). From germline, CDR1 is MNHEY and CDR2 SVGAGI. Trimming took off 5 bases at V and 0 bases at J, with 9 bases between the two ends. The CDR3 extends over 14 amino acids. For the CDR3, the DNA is TGTGCCAGCAGTGCGGGTTTTAGCACAGATACGCAGTATTTT. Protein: CASSAGFSTDTQYF.

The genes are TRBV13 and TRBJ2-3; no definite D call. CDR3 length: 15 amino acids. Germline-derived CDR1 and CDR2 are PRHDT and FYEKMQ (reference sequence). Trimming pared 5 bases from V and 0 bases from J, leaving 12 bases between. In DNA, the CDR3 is TGTGCCAGCAGCCCCAGGCCACTTAGCACAGATACGCAGTATTTT. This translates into CASSPRPLSTDTQYF.

The CDR3 is CAWSTGDSETQYF. The CDR3 DNA is TGTGCCTGGAGTACGGGGGATTCGGAGACCCAGTACTTC. This chain connects TRBV30 to TRBJ2-5; tentative D call: TRBD2 (6 bases). The CDR3 runs 13 residues. Germline V gives CDR1 GTSNPN, CDR2 SVGIG (reference sequence). V was clipped by 2 bases and J by 5 bases, with 12 bases between them.

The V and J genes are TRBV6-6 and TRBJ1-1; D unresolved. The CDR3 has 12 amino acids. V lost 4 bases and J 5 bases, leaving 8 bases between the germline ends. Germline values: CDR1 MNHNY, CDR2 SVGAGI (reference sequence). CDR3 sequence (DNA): TGTGCCAGCAGTTTACAGAGTACTGAAGCTTTCTTT. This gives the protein CASSLQSTEAFF.

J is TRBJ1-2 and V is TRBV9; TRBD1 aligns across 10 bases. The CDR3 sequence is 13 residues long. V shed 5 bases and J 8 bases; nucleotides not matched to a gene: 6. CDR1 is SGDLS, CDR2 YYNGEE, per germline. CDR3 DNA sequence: TGTGCCAGCAGTGGCGGGACAGGGGAGGGCTACACCTTC. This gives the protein CASSGGTGEGYTF. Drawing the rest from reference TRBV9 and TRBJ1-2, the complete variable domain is DSGVTQTPKHLITATGQRVTLRCSPRSGDLSVYWYQQSLDQGLQFLIQYYNGEERAKGNILERFSAQQFPDLHSELNLSSLELGDSALYFCASSGGTGEGYTFGSGTRLTVV.

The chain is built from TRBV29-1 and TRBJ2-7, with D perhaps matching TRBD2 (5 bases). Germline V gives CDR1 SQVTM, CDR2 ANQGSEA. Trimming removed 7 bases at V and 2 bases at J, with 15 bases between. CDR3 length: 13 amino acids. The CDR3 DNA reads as TGCAGCGCTCAGGACCCGGGGACCTACGAGCAGTACTTC. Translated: CSAQDPGTYEQYF.

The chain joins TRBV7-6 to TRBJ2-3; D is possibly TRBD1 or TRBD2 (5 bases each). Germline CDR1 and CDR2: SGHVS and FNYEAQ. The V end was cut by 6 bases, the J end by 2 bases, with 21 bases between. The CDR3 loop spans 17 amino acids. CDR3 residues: CASSLATGPIYTDTQYF. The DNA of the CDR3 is TGTGCCAGCAGTCTAGCCACGGGACCGATTTACACAGATACGCAGTATTTT.

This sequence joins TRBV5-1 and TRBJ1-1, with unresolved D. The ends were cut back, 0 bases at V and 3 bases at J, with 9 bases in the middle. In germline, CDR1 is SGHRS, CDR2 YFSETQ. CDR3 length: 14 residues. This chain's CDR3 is CASSLEGEDTEAFF. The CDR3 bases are TGCGCCAGCAGCTTGGAGGGTGAGGACACTGAAGCTTTCTTT.

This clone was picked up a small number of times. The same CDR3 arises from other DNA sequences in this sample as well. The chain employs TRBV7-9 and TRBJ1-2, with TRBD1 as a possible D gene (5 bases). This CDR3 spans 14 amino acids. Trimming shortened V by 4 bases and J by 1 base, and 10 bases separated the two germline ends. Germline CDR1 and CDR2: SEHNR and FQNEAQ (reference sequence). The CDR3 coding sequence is TGTGCCAGCAGCTGGGGGACTGTTAACTATGGCTACACCTTC. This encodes CASSWGTVNYGYTF.

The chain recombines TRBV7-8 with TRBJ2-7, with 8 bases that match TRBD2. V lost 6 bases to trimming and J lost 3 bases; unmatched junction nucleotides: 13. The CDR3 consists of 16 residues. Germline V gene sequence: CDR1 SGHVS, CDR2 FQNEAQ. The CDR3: CASRPGVGGDNYEQYF. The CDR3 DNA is TGTGCCAGCAGACCAGGTGTCGGGGGGGACAACTACGAGCAGTACTTC.

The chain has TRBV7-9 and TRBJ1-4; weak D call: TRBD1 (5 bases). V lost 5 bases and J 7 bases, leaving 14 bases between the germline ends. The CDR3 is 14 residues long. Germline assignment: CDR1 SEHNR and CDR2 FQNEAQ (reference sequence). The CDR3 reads CASSGTVGSEKLFF. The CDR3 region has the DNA TGTGCCAGCAGCGGGACGGTGGGGAGTGAAAAACTGTTTTTT. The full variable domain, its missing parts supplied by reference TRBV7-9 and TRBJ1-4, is DTGVSQNPRHKITKRGQNVTFRCDPISEHNRLYWYRQTLGQGPEFLTYFQNEAQLEKSRLLSDRFSAERPKGSFSTLEIQRTEQGDSAMYLCASSGTVGSEKLFFGSGTQLSVL.

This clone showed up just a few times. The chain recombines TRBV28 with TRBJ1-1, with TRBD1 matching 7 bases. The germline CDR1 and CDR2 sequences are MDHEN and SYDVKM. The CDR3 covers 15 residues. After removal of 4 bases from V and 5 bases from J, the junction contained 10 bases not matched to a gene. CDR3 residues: CASSSLRQGETEAFF. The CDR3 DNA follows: TGTGCCAGCAGTTCCCTGAGGCAGGGGGAAACTGAAGCTTTCTTT.

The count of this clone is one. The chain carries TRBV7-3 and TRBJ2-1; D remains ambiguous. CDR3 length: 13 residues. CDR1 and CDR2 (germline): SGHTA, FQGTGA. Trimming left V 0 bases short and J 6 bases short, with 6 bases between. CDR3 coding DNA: TGTGCCAGCAGCTTAACCCCCGGCAATGAGCAGTTCTTC. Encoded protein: CASSLTPGNEQFF.

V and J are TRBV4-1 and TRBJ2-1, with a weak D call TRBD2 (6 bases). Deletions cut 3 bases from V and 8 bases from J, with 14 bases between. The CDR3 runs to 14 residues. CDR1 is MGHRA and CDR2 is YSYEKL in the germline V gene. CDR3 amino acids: CASSHGTGFDEQFF. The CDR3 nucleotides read TGCGCCAGCAGCCATGGGACTGGGTTCGATGAGCAGTTCTTC.

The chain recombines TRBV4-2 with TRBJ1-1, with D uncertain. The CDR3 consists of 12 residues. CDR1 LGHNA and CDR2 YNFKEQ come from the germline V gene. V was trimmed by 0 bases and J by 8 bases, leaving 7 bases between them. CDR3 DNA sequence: TGTGCCAGCAGCCAAGAAGGGAGGGAAGCTTTCTTT. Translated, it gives CASSQEGREAFF.

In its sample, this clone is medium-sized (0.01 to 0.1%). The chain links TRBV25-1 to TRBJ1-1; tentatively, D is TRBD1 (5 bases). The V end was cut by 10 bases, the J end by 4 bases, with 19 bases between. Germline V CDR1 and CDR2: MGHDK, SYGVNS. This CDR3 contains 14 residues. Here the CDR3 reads CATAIGAGSTEAFF. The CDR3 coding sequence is TGTGCCACCGCGATAGGGGCAGGAAGCACTGAAGCTTTCTTT.